This is a list of T cell receptor beta chains from one sample in a study of T cells in localized non-small cell lung cancer. Method: immunoSEQ multiplex PCR; TCRdb's copy keeps in-frame clones and lacks some. The repertoire includes about 33,000 clones, roughly 78% of them detected once, and 15% to 20% sits in the top ten. This specimen consisted of peripheral blood, obtained before any cancer treatment. These receptor sequences come from a male donor aged 60 or older with stage III squamous cell lung carcinoma. CDR3s include the opening cysteine and the closing phenylalanine or tryptophan. Each record gives: J gene, V gene, CDR3 length, clone size, D gene, CDR3 DNA, CDR3 protein. A D gene is named only where the DNA matches it firmly. The listing skips clone size in some rows; elsewhere it reads once, few, many or a size class.

>TRBJ1-2|TRBV6-5|12|-|-
TGTGCCACCCGTGGGGGAGGGTATGGCTACACCTTC
CATRGGGYGYTF
>TRBJ2-7|TRBV5-1|14|-|-
TGCGCCAGCGGAACCTCGCAGGGGTCCTACGAGCAGTACTTC
CASGTSQGSYEQYF
>TRBJ2-7|TRBV9|16|-|TRBD1
TGTGCCAGCAGCCCAGCGTACTTTCAGGGGGCAAACGAGCAGTACTTC
CASSPAYFQGANEQYF
>TRBJ2-5|TRBV29-1|13|-|-
TGCAGCGTTGGGGTCAGGTCCACCGAGACCCAGTACTTC
CSVGVRSTETQYF
>TRBJ2-2|TRBV15|18|-|TRBD1
TGTGCCACCAGCAGAGAACCGGGACAGGGCACGAACACCGGGGAGCTGTTTTTT
CATSREPGQGTNTGELFF
>TRBJ1-4|TRBV2|13|-|TRBD1
TGTGCCAGCAGCTCGGACAGGAATGAAAAACTGTTTTTT
CASSSDRNEKLFF
>TRBJ1-1|TRBV7-2|16|-|-
TGTGCCAGCAGCTTAGCGCAGGGCAGGTCGAACACTGAAGCTTTCTTT
CASSLAQGRSNTEAFF
>TRBJ2-3|TRBV2|15|-|TRBD2
TGTGCCAGCAGTCCGGGAGGACCGCTCACAGATACGCAGTATTTT
CASSPGGPLTDTQYF
>TRBJ2-5|TRBV9|16|-|-
TGTGCCAGCACCCCCCTCGGCTCCTCTCACCAAGAGACCCAGTACTTC
CASTPLGSSHQETQYF
>TRBJ1-1|TRBV7-2|13|-|TRBD1
TGTGCCAGCAGCATGCAGGGGGCTTCTGAAGCTTTCTTT
CASSMQGASEAFF
>TRBJ2-1|TRBV7-8|13|once|-
TGTGCCAGCAGCTTAGCTGAGAGGAATGAGCAGTTCTTC
CASSLAERNEQFF
>TRBJ2-7|TRBV25-1|15|-|-
TGTGCCAGCAGTGAACCCGGGGTGGGCTCCTACGAGCAGTACTTC
CASSEPGVGSYEQYF
>TRBJ1-1|TRBV29-1|11|-|-
TGCAGCGTTGTTTTGAACACTGAAGCTTTCTTT
CSVVLNTEAFF
>TRBJ2-1|TRBV7-6|14|few|-
TGTGCCAGCAGCTTGTACGCTGCGGACAATGAGCAGTTCTTC
CASSLYAADNEQFF
>TRBJ1-2|TRBV4-1|18|once|-
TGCGCCAGCAGCCAAGATCTCTTTGCGATACGGGAGACTGGTGGCTACACCTTC
CASSQDLFAIRETGGYTF